This T cell receptor beta chain is drawn from a study of blood T cell repertoires in COVID-19. In the study overall: There were acute and convalescent COVID-19 samples, and they came from the United States, Italy and Spain. T cells, B-cell-depleted T cells, or PBMCs supplied cDNA or gDNA.

The Seattle site enrolled patients during active infection and followed them longitudinally. Source study methods: Nucleated cell counts were estimated from reference gene primer amplification. Measured with immunoSEQ multiplex PCR; TCRdb has only the in-frame clones, and not every one. The DNA was the basis for D and trimming; V, J and clone size are from that table. The sample has 54,000 or so clones, under 90% seen once. Looked up from germline, CDR1 is SNHLY and CDR2 is FYNNEI. V lost 7 bases, J lost 0 bases, and 7 bases lay in between. The CDR3 covers 14 residues. This chain uses TRBV2 with TRBJ1-6; no clear D. What was sequenced was peripheral blood. The clonotype originates from a man older than 75 with COVID-19, enrolled during active disease. The CDR3 DNA reads TGTGCCAGCACTCCGAGCTCCTATAATTCACCCCTCCACTTT. Amino acid sequence: CASTPSSYNSPLHF. Together with reference TRBV2 and TRBJ1-6, the CDR3 gives the full variable domain: EPEVTQTPSHQVTQMGQEVILRCVPISNHLYFYWYRQILGQKVEFLVSFYNNEISEKSEIFDDQFSVERPDGSNFTLKIRSTKLEDSAMYFCASTPSSYNSPLHFGNGTRLTVT.